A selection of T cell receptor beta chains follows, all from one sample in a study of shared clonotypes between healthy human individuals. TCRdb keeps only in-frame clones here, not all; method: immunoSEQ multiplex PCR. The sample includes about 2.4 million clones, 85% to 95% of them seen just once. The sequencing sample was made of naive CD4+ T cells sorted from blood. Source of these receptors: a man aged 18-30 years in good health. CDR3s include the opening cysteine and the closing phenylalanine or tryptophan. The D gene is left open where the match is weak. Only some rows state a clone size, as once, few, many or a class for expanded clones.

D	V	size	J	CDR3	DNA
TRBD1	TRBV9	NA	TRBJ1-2	CASSAIPGQTKHPNYGYTF	TGTGCCAGCAGCGCAATACCGGGACAGACGAAACACCCTAACTATGGCTACACCTTC
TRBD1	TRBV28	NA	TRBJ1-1	CASSLAGTGPIRAFF	TGTGCCAGCAGTTTAGCCGGGACAGGGCCGATAAGAGCTTTCTTT
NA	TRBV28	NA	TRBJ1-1	CASSLSGGLANF	TGTGCCAGCAGTTTGTCGGGGGGACTTGCTAATTTT
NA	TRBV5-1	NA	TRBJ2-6	CASSPGQGRGGTSGANVLTF	TGCGCCAGCAGCCCCGGACAGGGAAGGGGGGGGACCTCTGGGGCCAACGTCCTGACTTTC
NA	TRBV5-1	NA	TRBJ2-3	CASSQSVDTQYF	TGCGCCAGCAGCCAGAGCGTGGATACGCAGTATTTT
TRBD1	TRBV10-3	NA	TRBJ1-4	CAISGGQDGNEKLFF	TGTGCCATCAGTGGGGGACAGGATGGAAATGAAAAACTGTTTTTT
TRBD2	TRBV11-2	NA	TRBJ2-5	CASSPLAGGRWETQYF	TGTGCCAGCAGCCCGTTAGCGGGGGGGCGTTGGGAGACCCAGTACTTC
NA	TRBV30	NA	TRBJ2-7	CAWSPPGGGLNF	TGTGCCTGGAGTCCCCCCGGGGGAGGCCTAAACTTC
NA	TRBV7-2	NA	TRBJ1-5	CASSFWGGDQPQHF	TGTGCCAGCAGCTTTTGGGGTGGGGATCAGCCCCAGCATTTT
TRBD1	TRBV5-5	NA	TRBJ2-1	CASSLLWTGGHEQFF	TGTGCCAGCAGCTTGCTCTGGACAGGGGGCCATGAGCAGTTCTTC
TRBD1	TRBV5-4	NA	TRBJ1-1	CASSLGTGGANTEAFF	TGTGCCAGCAGCTTAGGGACAGGGGGCGCAAACACTGAAGCTTTCTTT
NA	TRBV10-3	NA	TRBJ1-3	CAISETGNTIYF	TGTGCCATCAGTGAAACAGGAAACACCATATATTTT
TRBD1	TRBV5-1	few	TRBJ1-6	CASRGGDRGDNSPLHF	TGCGCCAGCAGAGGTGGCGACAGGGGGGATAATTCACCCCTCCACTTT
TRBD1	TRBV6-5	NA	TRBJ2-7	CASSRGGQYYEQYF	TGTGCCAGCAGTCGAGGGGGACAGTACTACGAGCAGTACTTC
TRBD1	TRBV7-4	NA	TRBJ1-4	CASSYVQGDEKLFF	TGTGCCAGCAGCTATGTCCAGGGGGACGAAAAACTGTTTTTT
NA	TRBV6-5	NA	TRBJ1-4	CASSYDGSTNEKLFF	TGTGCCAGCAGTTACGACGGCAGCACTAATGAAAAACTGTTTTTT
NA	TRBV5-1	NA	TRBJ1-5	CASSLDSSNQPQHF	TGCGCCAGCAGCCTGGACAGTAGCAATCAGCCCCAGCATTTT
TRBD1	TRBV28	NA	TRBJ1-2	CASSSPGQGNGGYTF	TGTGCCAGCAGTTCTCCGGGACAGGGGAACGGTGGCTACACCTTC
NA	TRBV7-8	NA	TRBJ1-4	CASSRSGEKLFF	TGTGCCAGCAGTCGCTCCGGGGAAAAACTGTTTTTT
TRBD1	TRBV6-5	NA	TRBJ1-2	CASSYSGQPYGYTF	TGTGCCAGCAGTTACTCGGGACAGCCTTATGGCTACACCTTC
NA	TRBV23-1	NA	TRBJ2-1	CASRPGTLPYNEQFF	TGCGCCAGCAGACCCGGGACCCTCCCCTACAATGAGCAGTTCTTC
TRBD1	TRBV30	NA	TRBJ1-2	CAWSVTGQGVGYGYTF	TGTGCCTGGAGTGTTACAGGACAGGGAGTTGGCTATGGCTACACCTTC
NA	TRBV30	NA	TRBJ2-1	CAKEEGAYNEQFF	TGTGCCAAAGAGGAGGGGGCCTACAATGAGCAGTTCTTC
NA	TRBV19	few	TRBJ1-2	CASSIDYGYTF	TGTGCCAGTAGTATAGACTATGGCTACACCTTC
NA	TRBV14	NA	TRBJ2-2	CASSQVDPDTGELFF	TGTGCCAGCAGCCAAGTGGATCCGGACACCGGGGAGCTGTTTTTT
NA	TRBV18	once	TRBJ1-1	CASSRDGHNTEAFF	TGTGCCAGCTCACGGGACGGGCATAACACTGAAGCTTTCTTT
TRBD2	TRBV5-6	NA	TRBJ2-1	CASSSRTSAPAYNEQFF	TGTGCCAGCAGCTCGAGAACTAGCGCCCCCGCCTACAATGAGCAGTTCTTC
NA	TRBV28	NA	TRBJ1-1	CASRSGGESTEAFF	TGTGCCAGTCGGTCGGGGGGGGAAAGCACTGAAGCTTTCTTT
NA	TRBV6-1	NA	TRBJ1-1	CASRFGVTEAFF	TGTGCCAGCAGATTTGGGGTGACTGAAGCTTTCTTT
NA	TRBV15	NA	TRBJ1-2	CATSRDVYGLGGYTF	TGTGCCACCAGCAGAGATGTATATGGACTGGGTGGCTACACCTTC
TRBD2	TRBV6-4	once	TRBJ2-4	CASSGGGLAKNIQYF	TGTGCCAGCAGTGGGGGGGGACTAGCCAAAAACATTCAGTACTTC
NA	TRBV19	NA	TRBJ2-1	CASSGPGTYNEQFF	TGTGCCAGTAGTGGTCCCGGGACCTACAATGAGCAGTTCTTC
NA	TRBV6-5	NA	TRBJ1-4	CASSYSGARTEKLFF	TGTGCCAGCAGTTACTCGGGGGCGAGAACTGAAAAACTGTTTTTT
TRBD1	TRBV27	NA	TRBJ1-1	CASSLTGGITEAFF	TGTGCCAGCAGCCTGACAGGGGGCATCACTGAAGCTTTCTTT
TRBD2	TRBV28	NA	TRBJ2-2	CASSLVREGGGELFF	TGTGCCAGCAGTTTGGTACGGGAGGGAGGCGGGGAGCTGTTTTTT
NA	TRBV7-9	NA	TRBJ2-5	CASNLAGRFQETQYF	TGTGCCAGCAACCTGGCCGGAAGGTTCCAAGAGACCCAGTACTTC
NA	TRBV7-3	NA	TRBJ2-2	CASSFWTNTGELFF	TGTGCCAGCAGCTTTTGGACGAACACCGGGGAGCTGTTTTTT